The rows below give T cell receptor beta chains drawn from one sample of a study of T-cell memory formation after mild COVID-19. TCRdb used MiXCR to reprocess the 5' RACE reads, holding one entry per CDR3 protein. This sample has about half a million distinct CDR3 sequences, with roughly 18% found just once. The sample consisted of PBMCs or a T cell subset sorted from them (not recorded which). The source of these receptors is an adult woman who had mild COVID-19 (a few samples of this study predate the infection). Cell type and time point are not known. Each CDR3 is given with its conserved first and last residue. The order of the fields is CDR3 protein, CDR3 DNA, J gene, clone size, D gene, V gene. The D gene is left open where the match is weak. Size is stated for part of the rows, as once, few or many counts, or as a class when the clone is expanded.

CDR3 protein: CSATQGQEGGYTF
CDR3 DNA: TGCAGTGCTACCCAAGGACAGGAAGGGGGCTACACCTTC
J gene: TRBJ1-2
clone size: NA
D gene: TRBD1
V gene: TRBV20-1

CDR3 protein: CASSLEGGGYTF
CDR3 DNA: TGTGCCAGCAGTCTAGAGGGAGGTGGCTACACCTTC
J gene: TRBJ1-2
clone size: many
D gene: NA
V gene: TRBV7-9

CDR3 protein: CASSPRYADTQYF
CDR3 DNA: TGTGCCAGCTCACCCCGATACGCAGATACGCAGTATTTT
J gene: TRBJ2-3
clone size: NA
D gene: NA
V gene: TRBV18

CDR3 protein: CSAEGTGSFYEQYF
CDR3 DNA: TGCAGTGCTGAAGGGACAGGGAGTTTCTACGAGCAGTACTTC
J gene: TRBJ2-7
clone size: few
D gene: TRBD1
V gene: TRBV20-1

CDR3 protein: CASSLAPDTQYF
CDR3 DNA: TGTGCCAGCAGTTTAGCCCCAGATACGCAGTATTTT
J gene: TRBJ2-3
clone size: many
D gene: NA
V gene: TRBV5-6

CDR3 protein: CASREILAGIKETQYF
CDR3 DNA: TGCGCCAGCAGAGAGATACTAGCGGGGATTAAGGAGACCCAGTACTTC
J gene: TRBJ2-5
clone size: few
D gene: TRBD2
V gene: TRBV10-2

CDR3 protein: CASSEQGSSETQYF
CDR3 DNA: TGTGCCAGCAGCGAACAGGGGAGTTCAGAGACCCAGTACTTC
J gene: TRBJ2-5
clone size: NA
D gene: TRBD1
V gene: TRBV9

CDR3 protein: CASSRQGISGANVLTF
CDR3 DNA: TGTGCCAGCAGTCGACAGGGAATCTCTGGGGCCAACGTCCTGACTTTC
J gene: TRBJ2-6
clone size: few
D gene: TRBD1
V gene: TRBV7-3

CDR3 protein: CASSQDGMTEAFF
CDR3 DNA: TGTGCCAGCAGCCAAGATGGTATGACTGAAGCTTTCTTT
J gene: TRBJ1-1
clone size: NA
D gene: NA
V gene: TRBV3-1

CDR3 protein: CASSPTPPGPDTQYF
CDR3 DNA: TGTGCCAGCAGTCCAACTCCCCCCGGGCCAGATACGCAGTATTTT
J gene: TRBJ2-3
clone size: NA
D gene: NA
V gene: TRBV27

CDR3 protein: CASSLESGADTQYF
CDR3 DNA: TGTGCCAGCAGCTTAGAGTCCGGGGCCGATACGCAGTATTTT
J gene: TRBJ2-3
clone size: NA
D gene: NA
V gene: TRBV7-9

CDR3 protein: CASSEVPSLYGYTF
CDR3 DNA: TGTGCCAGCAGTGAGGTTCCAAGCCTCTATGGCTACACCTTC
J gene: TRBJ1-2
clone size: NA
D gene: NA
V gene: TRBV2

CDR3 protein: CASSRRGESAGNQPQHF
CDR3 DNA: TGTGCCAGCAGCCGGAGGGGGGAATCAGCAGGCAATCAGCCCCAGCATTTT
J gene: TRBJ1-5
clone size: few
D gene: NA
V gene: TRBV5-5

CDR3 protein: CASSLGGSSGALGSTQYF
CDR3 DNA: TGTGCCAGCAGCTTAGGAGGTAGTAGCGGCGCCCTTGGCAGTACGCAGTATTTT
J gene: TRBJ2-3
clone size: NA
D gene: NA
V gene: TRBV11-2

CDR3 protein: CASSYGGQGNQQFF
CDR3 DNA: TGTGCCAGCAGTTACGGAGGACAGGGGAATCAGCAGTTCTTC
J gene: TRBJ2-1
clone size: few
D gene: TRBD1
V gene: TRBV6-6

CDR3 protein: CASSGLGRGGNEQFF
CDR3 DNA: TGTGCCAGCAGCGGGTTGGGCCGGGGCGGCAATGAGCAGTTCTTC
J gene: TRBJ2-1
clone size: NA
D gene: NA
V gene: TRBV7-9

CDR3 protein: CASSFPEGTVRYNEQFF
CDR3 DNA: TGCGCCAGCAGCTTTCCAGAGGGGACCGTCCGGTACAATGAGCAGTTCTTC
J gene: TRBJ2-1
clone size: many
D gene: NA
V gene: TRBV5-1

CDR3 protein: CSARDPLAGARNEQFF
CDR3 DNA: TGCAGTGCTAGAGATCCCTTAGCGGGAGCGAGGAATGAGCAGTTCTTC
J gene: TRBJ2-1
clone size: NA
D gene: TRBD2
V gene: TRBV20-1

CDR3 protein: CASTLLGTDTQYF
CDR3 DNA: TGCGCCAGCACCCTCCTGGGGACAGATACGCAGTATTTT
J gene: TRBJ2-3
clone size: few
D gene: NA
V gene: TRBV4-3

CDR3 protein: CARYRTQYF
CDR3 DNA: TGCGCCAGGTATAGGACCCAGTACTTC
J gene: TRBJ2-5
clone size: NA
D gene: NA
V gene: TRBV5-1

CDR3 protein: CASSPNSYNEQFF
CDR3 DNA: TGTGCCAGCTCACCAAACTCTTACAATGAGCAGTTCTTC
J gene: TRBJ2-1
clone size: many
D gene: NA
V gene: TRBV18

CDR3 protein: CASRQTSGGYEQYF
CDR3 DNA: TGTGCCAGTAGGCAGACTAGCGGGGGATACGAGCAGTACTTC
J gene: TRBJ2-7
clone size: NA
D gene: TRBD2
V gene: TRBV19

CDR3 protein: CASSQIAGGTQYF
CDR3 DNA: TGCGCCAGCAGCCAGATAGCGGGGGGGACCCAGTACTTC
J gene: TRBJ2-5
clone size: NA
D gene: TRBD2
V gene: TRBV4-1

CDR3 protein: CASSFSGAEETQYF
CDR3 DNA: TGCGCCAGCAGCTTCTCAGGGGCGGAAGAGACCCAGTACTTC
J gene: TRBJ2-5
clone size: NA
D gene: NA
V gene: TRBV5-1

CDR3 protein: CASSPIGQGDYGYTF
CDR3 DNA: TGTGCCAGCAGCCCGATAGGACAGGGTGACTATGGCTACACCTTC
J gene: TRBJ1-2
clone size: few
D gene: TRBD1
V gene: TRBV7-9

CDR3 protein: CASSPRLAGSSYNEQFF
CDR3 DNA: TGTGCCAGCAGCCCGAGACTAGCGGGCAGCTCCTACAATGAGCAGTTCTTC
J gene: TRBJ2-1
clone size: few
D gene: TRBD2
V gene: TRBV28

CDR3 protein: CAWSPLSPGELFF
CDR3 DNA: TGTGCCTGGAGTCCCTTATCCCCCGGGGAGCTGTTTTTT
J gene: TRBJ2-2
clone size: NA
D gene: NA
V gene: TRBV30

CDR3 protein: CASSYAVHTSYEQYF
CDR3 DNA: TGTGCCAGCAGTTACGCGGTACACACATCCTACGAGCAGTACTTC
J gene: TRBJ2-7
clone size: NA
D gene: NA
V gene: TRBV6-2/TRBV6-3

CDR3 protein: CAWKGGGSSYEQYF
CDR3 DNA: TGTGCCTGGAAGGGGGGAGGGAGCTCCTACGAGCAGTACTTC
J gene: TRBJ2-7
clone size: many
D gene: NA
V gene: TRBV30

CDR3 protein: CASSQEPGLAVGETQYF
CDR3 DNA: TGTGCCAGCAGCCAAGAACCGGGACTAGCGGTCGGAGAGACCCAGTACTTC
J gene: TRBJ2-5
clone size: NA
D gene: TRBD2
V gene: TRBV4-2

CDR3 protein: CASTSGVAHGYTF
CDR3 DNA: TGTGCCAGCACTTCGGGGGTAGCGCATGGCTACACCTTC
J gene: TRBJ1-2
clone size: NA
D gene: NA
V gene: TRBV2

CDR3 protein: CASSPISGRDYNEQFF
CDR3 DNA: TGTGCCAGCTCACCAATTAGCGGGAGGGACTACAATGAGCAGTTCTTC
J gene: TRBJ2-1
clone size: few
D gene: TRBD2
V gene: TRBV18

CDR3 protein: CSVVRSLSEAFF
CDR3 DNA: TGCAGCGTTGTAAGATCCCTATCTGAAGCTTTCTTT
J gene: TRBJ1-1
clone size: NA
D gene: NA
V gene: TRBV29-1

CDR3 protein: CASSIDRGSEQYF
CDR3 DNA: TGTGCCAGTAGTATAGATCGGGGTTCCGAGCAGTACTTC
J gene: TRBJ2-7
clone size: NA
D gene: NA
V gene: TRBV19

CDR3 protein: CSASRRGSAQYF
CDR3 DNA: TGCAGTGCTTCAAGGAGGGGGTCAGCCCAGTACTTC
J gene: TRBJ2-7
clone size: NA
D gene: NA
V gene: TRBV20-1

CDR3 protein: CAIKRGIATDTQYF
CDR3 DNA: TGTGCCATTAAAAGGGGAATAGCCACAGATACGCAGTATTTT
J gene: TRBJ2-3
clone size: NA
D gene: NA
V gene: TRBV6-2/TRBV6-3

CDR3 protein: CATSDLTGGEQFF
CDR3 DNA: TGTGCCACCAGTGATTTGACAGGGGGTGAGCAGTTCTTC
J gene: TRBJ2-1
clone size: few
D gene: TRBD1
V gene: TRBV24-1

CDR3 protein: CASSGHLLATDTQYF
CDR3 DNA: TGTGCCAGCAGTGGTCACCTCCTAGCGACAGATACGCAGTATTTT
J gene: TRBJ2-3
clone size: NA
D gene: NA
V gene: TRBV2

CDR3 protein: CSADDRTSGIDEQFF
CDR3 DNA: TGCAGTGCCGACGACCGGACTAGCGGGATCGATGAGCAGTTCTTC
J gene: TRBJ2-1
clone size: few
D gene: TRBD2
V gene: TRBV20-1

CDR3 protein: CSARSGDWGGAPNYGYTF
CDR3 DNA: TGCAGTGCTAGGTCGGGTGATTGGGGAGGGGCGCCCAACTATGGCTACACCTTC
J gene: TRBJ1-2
clone size: NA
D gene: NA
V gene: TRBV20-1

CDR3 protein: CASSKPPTSGAGLGSPDTQYF
CDR3 DNA: TGTGCCAGCAGCAAGCCACCGACTAGCGGGGCAGGGTTGGGTTCCCCAGATACGCAGTATTTT
J gene: TRBJ2-3
clone size: NA
D gene: TRBD2
V gene: TRBV7-6

CDR3 protein: CASSGLAGQSYNEQFF
CDR3 DNA: TGTGCCAGCAGCGGATTAGCGGGACAGTCCTACAATGAGCAGTTCTTC
J gene: TRBJ2-1
clone size: few
D gene: NA
V gene: TRBV5-4

CDR3 protein: CASSLERRAGRWTQYF
CDR3 DNA: TGTGCCAGCAGCTTAGAACGGCGGGCAGGGCGTTGGACGCAGTATTTT
J gene: TRBJ2-3
clone size: few
D gene: NA
V gene: TRBV7-2

CDR3 protein: CATREPLEQYF
CDR3 DNA: TGTGCCACCCGGGAGCCTCTCGAGCAGTACTTC
J gene: TRBJ2-7
clone size: NA
D gene: NA
V gene: TRBV6-2/TRBV6-3

CDR3 protein: CASSRTSGLTDTQYF
CDR3 DNA: TGCGCCAGCAGCCGGACTAGCGGATTAACAGATACGCAGTATTTT
J gene: TRBJ2-3
clone size: NA
D gene: TRBD2
V gene: TRBV4-3

CDR3 protein: CASSPYQGSGRRYEQYF
CDR3 DNA: TGTGCCAGCAGCCCATACCAGGGTAGCGGGAGACGCTACGAGCAGTACTTC
J gene: TRBJ2-7
clone size: few
D gene: TRBD2
V gene: TRBV9

CDR3 protein: CATSDWGGDYNEQFF
CDR3 DNA: TGTGCCACCAGTGATTGGGGGGGAGACTACAATGAGCAGTTCTTC
J gene: TRBJ2-1
clone size: NA
D gene: TRBD2
V gene: TRBV24-1

CDR3 protein: CASRFGQGNNEQFF
CDR3 DNA: TGCGCCAGCAGGTTCGGACAGGGGAACAATGAGCAGTTCTTC
J gene: TRBJ2-1
clone size: few
D gene: TRBD1
V gene: TRBV5-1

CDR3 protein: CASSLNRGRGDEQYF
CDR3 DNA: TGTGCCAGCAGCTTAAACAGGGGGCGCGGGGACGAGCAGTACTTC
J gene: TRBJ2-7
clone size: NA
D gene: TRBD1
V gene: TRBV7-6

CDR3 protein: CASLLSPGHPNTEAFF
CDR3 DNA: TGCGCCAGCCTTCTCTCACCGGGACACCCGAACACTGAAGCTTTCTTT
J gene: TRBJ1-1
clone size: NA
D gene: NA
V gene: TRBV5-1

CDR3 protein: CATSPRTGTSGSTGELFF
CDR3 DNA: TGTGCCACCAGCCCAAGAACCGGGACTAGCGGGAGCACCGGGGAGCTGTTTTTT
J gene: TRBJ2-2
clone size: many
D gene: TRBD2
V gene: TRBV24-1

CDR3 protein: CASRDRGTGELFF
CDR3 DNA: TGTGCCAGCAGGGATAGGGGAACCGGGGAGCTGTTTTTT
J gene: TRBJ2-2
clone size: NA
D gene: NA
V gene: TRBV7-9

CDR3 protein: CASGTGPGGYEQYF
CDR3 DNA: TGTGCCAGCGGGACAGGGCCCGGGGGCTACGAGCAGTACTTC
J gene: TRBJ2-7
clone size: many
D gene: TRBD1
V gene: TRBV5-6

CDR3 protein: CASSEGVLDYYEQYF
CDR3 DNA: TGTGCCAGCAGCGAGGGGGTCCTAGATTACTACGAGCAGTACTTC
J gene: TRBJ2-7
clone size: NA
D gene: NA
V gene: TRBV9

CDR3 protein: CSARENRVGDTEAFF
CDR3 DNA: TGCAGTGCTAGAGAAAACAGGGTGGGGGACACTGAAGCTTTCTTT
J gene: TRBJ1-1
clone size: NA
D gene: NA
V gene: TRBV20-1

CDR3 protein: CASGLYEPGHF
CDR3 DNA: TGTGCTAGTGGTTTGTACGAACCGGGACACTTT
J gene: TRBJ1-1
clone size: NA
D gene: NA
V gene: TRBV12-5

CDR3 protein: CASSLTGGSRSYNEQFF
CDR3 DNA: TGTGCCAGCAGCTTAACAGGAGGGAGCAGGTCCTACAATGAGCAGTTCTTC
J gene: TRBJ2-1
clone size: NA
D gene: NA
V gene: TRBV7-2